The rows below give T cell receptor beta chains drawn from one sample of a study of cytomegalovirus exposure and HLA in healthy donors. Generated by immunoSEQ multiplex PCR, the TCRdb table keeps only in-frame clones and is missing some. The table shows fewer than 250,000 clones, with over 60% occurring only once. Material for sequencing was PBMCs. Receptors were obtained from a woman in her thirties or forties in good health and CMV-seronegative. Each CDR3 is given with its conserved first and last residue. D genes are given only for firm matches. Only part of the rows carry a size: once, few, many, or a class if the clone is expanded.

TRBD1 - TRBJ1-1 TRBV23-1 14 TGCGCCAGCAGTCCTCGGGACAGGGGGTCTGAAGCTTTCTTT CASSPRDRGSEAFF
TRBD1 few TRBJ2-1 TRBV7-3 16 TGTGCCAGCAGCCGTACAGGGGGCACCTCGTACAATGAGCAGTTCTTC CASSRTGGTSYNEQFF
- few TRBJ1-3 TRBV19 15 TGTGCCAGTAGTATCAACAGGGTCTACGGAAACACCATATATTTT CASSINRVYGNTIYF
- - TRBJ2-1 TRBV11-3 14 TGTGCCAGCAGCATTTTGTCGAGCGTCCATGAGCAGTTCTTC CASSILSSVHEQFF
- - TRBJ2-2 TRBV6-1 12 TGTGCCAGCAGTGGAGAGGACGGGGAGCTGTTTTTT CASSGEDGELFF
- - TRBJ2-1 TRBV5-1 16 TGCGCCAGCAGCTTAGGAGGCTCGTACTCCTACAATGAGCAGTTCTTC CASSLGGSYSYNEQFF
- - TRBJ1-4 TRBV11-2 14 TGTGCCAGCAGCTTAGTCAGACAGAATGAAAAACTGTTTTTT CASSLVRQNEKLFF
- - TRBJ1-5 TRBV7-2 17 TGTGCCAGCAGCTTAGCCCAGGTTCTCTATAGCAATCAGCCCCAGCATTTT CASSLAQVLYSNQPQHF
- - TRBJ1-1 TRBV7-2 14 TGTGCCAGCAGCTCCCTCCGGGGAGGCACTGAAGCTTTCTTT CASSSLRGGTEAFF
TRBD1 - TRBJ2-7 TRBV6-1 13 TGTGCCAGCAGTGGGGGACAGTCTTACGAGCAGTACTTC CASSGGQSYEQYF
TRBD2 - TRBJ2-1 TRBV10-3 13 TGTGCCATCAGTGGAGGACTAGCGGATGAGCAGTTCTTC CAISGGLADEQFF
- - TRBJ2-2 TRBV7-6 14 TGTGCCAGCAGCTTATTTGCTGGCAGCGGGGAGCTGTTTTTT CASSLFAGSGELFF
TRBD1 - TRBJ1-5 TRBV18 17 TGTGCCAGCTCCCGCTTGAGGGGGCCAGAAAGCAATCAGCCCCAGCATTTT CASSRLRGPESNQPQHF
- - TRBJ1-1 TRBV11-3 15 TGTGCCAGCAGCTTAGCATGGCGGGTGGGTACTGAAGCTTTCTTT CASSLAWRVGTEAFF
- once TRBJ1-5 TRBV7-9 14 TGTGCCAGCAGCCCTAAGGGGAGCAATCAGCCCCAGCATTTT CASSPKGSNQPQHF
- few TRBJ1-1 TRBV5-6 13 TGTGCCAGCAGCTTGGCCTCGGGAGGGAACGCTTTCTTT CASSLASGGNAFF
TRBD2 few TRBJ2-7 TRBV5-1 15 TGCGCCAGCAGCTTCATGACTAGCGGGAGGGACGAGCAGTACTTC CASSFMTSGRDEQYF
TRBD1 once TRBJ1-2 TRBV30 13 TGTGCCTGGAAGATGCGGGACAGGGGTTCCTACACCTTC CAWKMRDRGSYTF
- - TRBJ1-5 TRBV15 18 TGTGCCACCAGCAGCCGTCATCCGGGACAAGTTAGCAATCAGCCCCAGCATTTT CATSSRHPGQVSNQPQHF
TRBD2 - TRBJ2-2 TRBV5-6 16 TGTGCCAGCAGCCCCTCGGGGGGGCGGTACACCGGGGAGCTGTTTTTT CASSPSGGRYTGELFF
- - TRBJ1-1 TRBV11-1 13 TGTGCCAGCAGCAGAGAATTAAACACTGAAGCTTTCTTT CASSRELNTEAFF
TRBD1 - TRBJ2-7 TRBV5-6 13 TGTGCCAGCAGCCCTGGGACAGAATACGAGCAGTACTTC CASSPGTEYEQYF
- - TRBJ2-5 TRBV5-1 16 TGCGCCAGCAGCTCCCTTAGTTCTAGCGATATTGAGACCCAGTACTTC CASSSLSSSDIETQYF
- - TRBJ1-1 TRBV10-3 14 TGTGCCATCAGTGAAGAGGGAATGAACACTGAAGCTTTCTTT CAISEEGMNTEAFF
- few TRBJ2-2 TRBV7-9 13 TGTGCCAGCAGCCAGCACGGGACCGGGGAGCTGTTTTTT CASSQHGTGELFF
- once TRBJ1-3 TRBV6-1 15 TGTGCCAGCAGTGATGAGGGACTTTCGGGAAACACCATATATTTT CASSDEGLSGNTIYF
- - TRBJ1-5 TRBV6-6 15 TGTGCCAGCAGCTCATCGGGACAACGCAATCAGCCCCAGCATTTT CASSSSGQRNQPQHF
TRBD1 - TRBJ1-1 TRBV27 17 TGTGCCAGCAGTCTAAGACTACAGGGGGCGGGAGGCACTGAAGCTTTCTTT CASSLRLQGAGGTEAFF
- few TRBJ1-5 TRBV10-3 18 TGTGCCATCAGTGAGTCATTCGGGGTAGGCAGGAACAATCAGCCCCAGCATTTT CAISESFGVGRNNQPQHF
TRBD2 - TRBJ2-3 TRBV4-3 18 TGCGCCAGCAGCCAAGTTCGTGCTAGCGGCTTTTCCACAGATACGCAGTATTTT CASSQVRASGFSTDTQYF
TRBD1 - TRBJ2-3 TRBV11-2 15 TGTGCCAGCAGCTTTGACAGGGGGCACACAGATACGCAGTATTTT CASSFDRGHTDTQYF
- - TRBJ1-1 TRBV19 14 TGTGCCAGTAGTAGGGGGCTGTTCAACACTGAAGCTTTCTTT CASSRGLFNTEAFF
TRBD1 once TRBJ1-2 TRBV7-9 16 TGTGCCAGCAGCTTAGCGACCGGGACAGGGGGCAATGGCTACACCTTC CASSLATGTGGNGYTF
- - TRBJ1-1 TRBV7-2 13 TGTGCCAGCAGCTCGATAGCAGGGAGGGGAGCTTTCTTT CASSSIAGRGAFF
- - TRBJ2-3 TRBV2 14 TGTGCCAGCACCCAACTATCAGGGGCGGATCCGCAGTATTTT CASTQLSGADPQYF
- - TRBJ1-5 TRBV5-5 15 TGTGCCAGCAGCTTGCCGCCCGGAGACAATCAGCCCCAGCATTTT CASSLPPGDNQPQHF
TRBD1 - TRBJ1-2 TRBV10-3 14 TGTGCCATCAGTGAGTTGGGGGACAGCTATGGCTACACCTTC CAISELGDSYGYTF
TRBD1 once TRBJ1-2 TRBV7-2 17 TGTGCCAGCAGCCCCAGGACAGGAAGCTTAGCTAACTATGGCTACACCTTC CASSPRTGSLANYGYTF
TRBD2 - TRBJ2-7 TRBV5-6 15 TGTGCCAGCAGCGTCCCTAGCGGGAGATACGACGAGCAGTACTTC CASSVPSGRYDEQYF
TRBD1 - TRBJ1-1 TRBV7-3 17 TGTGCCAGCAGCTTATCCGGACAGGGAGATGGGAACACTGAAGCTTTCTTT CASSLSGQGDGNTEAFF
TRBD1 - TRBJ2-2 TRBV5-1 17 TGCGCCAGCAGCTTACAGACACAGGGGGCGAACACCGGGGAGCTGTTTTTT CASSLQTQGANTGELFF
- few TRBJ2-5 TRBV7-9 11 TGTGCCAGCAGCATACAAGAGACCCAGTACTTC CASSIQETQYF
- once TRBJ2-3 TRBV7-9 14 TGTGCCAGCAGCCCTTCCCTTAGCACAGATACGCAGTATTTT CASSPSLSTDTQYF
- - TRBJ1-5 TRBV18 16 TGTGCCAGCTCCCCTCGGGAGGGAAAGCGGGATCAGCCCCAGCATTTT CASSPREGKRDQPQHF
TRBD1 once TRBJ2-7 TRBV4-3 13 TGCGCCAGCAGCCGGAACTGGGACAGCGAGCAGTACTTC CASSRNWDSEQYF
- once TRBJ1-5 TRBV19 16 TGTGCCAGTATCAGCACAGGGCAAACCCTCCATCAGCCCCAGCATTTT CASISTGQTLHQPQHF
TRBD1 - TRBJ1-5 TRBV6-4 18 TGTGCCAGCAGTGGCCGGACAGGGGGCGCCATCGGCCCTCAGCCCCAGCATTTT CASSGRTGGAIGPQPQHF
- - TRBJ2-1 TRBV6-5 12 TGTGCCAGCAGCACAATAAACAATGAGCAGTTCTTC CASSTINNEQFF
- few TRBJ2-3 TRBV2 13 TGTGCCAGCAGTTTTAGGACTTTGGATACGCAGTATTTT CASSFRTLDTQYF
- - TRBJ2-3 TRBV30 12 TGTGCCTGGAGAGACAGCCGAGATACGCAGTATTTT CAWRDSRDTQYF